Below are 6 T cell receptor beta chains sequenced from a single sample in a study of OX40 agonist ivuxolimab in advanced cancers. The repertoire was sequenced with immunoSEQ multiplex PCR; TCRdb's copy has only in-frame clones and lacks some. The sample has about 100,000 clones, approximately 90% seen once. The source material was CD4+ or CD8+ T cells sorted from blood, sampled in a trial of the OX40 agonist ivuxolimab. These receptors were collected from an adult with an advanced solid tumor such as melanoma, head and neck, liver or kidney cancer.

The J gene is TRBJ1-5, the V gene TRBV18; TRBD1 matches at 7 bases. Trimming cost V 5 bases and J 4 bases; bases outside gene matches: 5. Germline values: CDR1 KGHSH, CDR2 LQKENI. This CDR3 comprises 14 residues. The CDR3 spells CASSAGQLNQPQHF. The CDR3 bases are TGTGCCAGCTCAGCGGGACAGCTAAATCAGCCCCAGCATTTT.

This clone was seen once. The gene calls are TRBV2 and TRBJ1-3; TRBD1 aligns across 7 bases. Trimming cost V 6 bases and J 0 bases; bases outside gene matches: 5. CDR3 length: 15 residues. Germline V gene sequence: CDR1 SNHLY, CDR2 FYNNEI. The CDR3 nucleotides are TGTGCCAGCAGAAGACAGGGTATCTCTGGAAACACCATATATTTT. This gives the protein CASRRQGISGNTIYF.

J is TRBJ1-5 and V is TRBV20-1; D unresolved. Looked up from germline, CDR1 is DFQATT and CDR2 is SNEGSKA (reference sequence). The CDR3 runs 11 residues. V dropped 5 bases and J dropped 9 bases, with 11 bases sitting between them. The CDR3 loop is CSAVWEGPQHF. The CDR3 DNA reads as TGCAGTGCTGTATGGGAAGGGCCCCAGCATTTT.

Here the CDR3 DNA reads TGTGCCAGCAGCGAATGGACTAGCGGGACGTACTACGAGCAGTACTTC. The encoded protein is CASSEWTSGTYYEQYF. The chain employs TRBV7-2 and TRBJ2-7; the match to TRBD2 covers 12 bases. After removal of 5 bases from V and 3 bases from J, the junction contained 8 bases not matched to a gene. The length of the CDR3 is 16 residues. Germline CDR1 SGHTA, CDR2 FQGNSA.

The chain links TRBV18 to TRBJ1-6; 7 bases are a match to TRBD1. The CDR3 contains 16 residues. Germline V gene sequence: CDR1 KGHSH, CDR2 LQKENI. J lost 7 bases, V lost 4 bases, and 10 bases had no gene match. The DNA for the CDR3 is TGTGCCAGCTCACAATCGGCGAACAGGGGAAATTCACCCCTCCACTTT. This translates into CASSQSANRGNSPLHF. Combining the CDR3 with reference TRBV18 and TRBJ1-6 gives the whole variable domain NAGVMQNPRHLVRRRGQEARLRCSPMKGHSHVYWYRQLPEEGLKFMVYLQKENIIDESGMPKERFSAEFPKEGPSILRIQQVVRGDSAAYFCASSQSANRGNSPLHFGNGTRLTVT.

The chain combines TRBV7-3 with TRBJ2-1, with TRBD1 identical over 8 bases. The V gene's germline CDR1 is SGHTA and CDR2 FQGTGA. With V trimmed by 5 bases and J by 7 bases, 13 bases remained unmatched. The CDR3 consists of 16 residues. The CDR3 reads CASSPRGQGANNEQFF. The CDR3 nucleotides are TGTGCCAGCAGCCCCCGGGGTCAGGGGGCGAATAATGAGCAGTTCTTC.